This T cell receptor (beta chain) was sequenced in a study of glioma-infiltrating T cells after dendritic cell vaccination. Time point described: after dendritic cell vaccination, including at tumor progression/relapse. No glioblastoma patient carried an isocitrate dehydrogenase mutation. CDR1 is SGHDT, CDR2 YYEEEE, per germline. V was clipped by 2 bases and J by 14 bases; unmatched bases: 10. The CDR3 runs to 14 residues. Primers: 60 V beta forward and 13 J beta reverse. Sequencing was performed with immunoSEQ multiplex PCR; in TCRdb, only in-frame clones are kept and a portion is missing. This sample yields more than 45,000 clones, of which about 86% are seen a single time; roughly 14% belongs to the top ten.

Sequenced here: blood, sampled after dendritic cell vaccination. The rearrangement joins TRBV5-6 to TRBJ1-2; 12 bases agree with TRBD1. The sequence derives from a human donor with glioblastoma. Written as DNA, the CDR3 is TGTGCCAGCAGCTTTTTACCGGGACAGGGGGCAGGGACCTTC. It is translated as CASSFLPGQGAGTF. Combining the CDR3 with reference TRBV5-6 and TRBJ1-2 gives the whole variable domain DAGVTQSPTHLIKTRGQQVTLRCSPKSGHDTVSWYQQALGQGPQFIFQYYEEEERQRGNFPDRFSGHQFPNYSSELNVNALLLGDSALYLCASSFLPGQGAGTFGSGTRLTVV.